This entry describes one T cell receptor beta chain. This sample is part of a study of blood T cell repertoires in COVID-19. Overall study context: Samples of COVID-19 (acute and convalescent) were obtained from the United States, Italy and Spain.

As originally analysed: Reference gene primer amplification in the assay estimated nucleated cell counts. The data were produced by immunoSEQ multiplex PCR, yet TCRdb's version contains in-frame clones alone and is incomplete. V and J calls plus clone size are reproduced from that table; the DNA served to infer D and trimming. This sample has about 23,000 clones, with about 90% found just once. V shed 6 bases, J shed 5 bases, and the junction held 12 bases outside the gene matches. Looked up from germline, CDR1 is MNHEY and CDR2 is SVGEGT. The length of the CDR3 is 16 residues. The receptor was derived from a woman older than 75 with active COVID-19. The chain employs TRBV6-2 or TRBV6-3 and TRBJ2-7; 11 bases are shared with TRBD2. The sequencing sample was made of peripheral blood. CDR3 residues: CASSRPATSGNHEQYF. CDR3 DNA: TGTGCCAGCAGCCGACCTGCGACTAGCGGGAACCACGAGCAGTACTTC.